These 5 T cell receptor beta chains originate from one sample sequenced in a study of T cells after yellow fever vaccination. TCRdb itself ran the 5' RACE reads through MiXCR, one entry per CDR3 protein. The table records fewer than 450,000 distinct CDR3 sequences, about 4% of them present only once. The source material was PBMCs, sampled 5 days after the yellow fever booster vaccination. The receptors derive from a man aged 18 to 30 who received the YFV17D yellow fever vaccine.

J is TRBJ2-7 and V is TRBV28; 8 bases line up with TRBD2. The CDR3 is made up of 14 amino acids. V shed 4 bases and J 3 bases; nucleotides not matched to a gene: 5. Germline values: CDR1 MDHEN, CDR2 SYDVKM. The CDR3 sequence is CASSSASGGYEQYV. CDR3 bases: TGTGCCAGCAGTTCCGCCAGCGGGGGCTACGAGCAGTACGTC.

This clonotype came up many times. The chain's CDR3 is CASRDLVSYEQYV. The DNA of the CDR3 is TGTGCCAGCAGGGACCTCGTATCCTACGAGCAGTACGTC. The gene calls are TRBV6-5 and TRBJ2-7; D is ambiguous. V was cut by 6 bases and J by 1 base, with 10 bases left in between. Looked up from germline, CDR1 is MNHEY and CDR2 is SVGAGI. CDR3 size: 13 residues.

The J gene is TRBJ1-2, the V gene TRBV7-9; no reliable D call. From germline, CDR1 is SEHNR and CDR2 FQNEAQ (reference sequence). V gave up 3 bases and J gave up 0 bases, with 14 bases separating them. The CDR3 extends over 16 amino acids. This chain's CDR3 is CASSFLGAATNYGYTF. The CDR3 DNA is TGTGCCAGCAGCTTTCTGGGAGCAGCGACTAACTATGGCTACACCTTC.

Note on this clonotype: Being one base from a much bigger clone, this may be a read error. V and J are TRBV29-1 and TRBJ2-4; 8 bases align to TRBD2. With V trimmed by 4 bases and J by 8 bases, 7 bases remained unmatched. The germline gives CDR1 SQVTM, CDR2 ANQGSEA. The CDR3 has 13 amino acids. The CDR3 sequence is CSVVYGGAHIQYF. The CDR3 coding sequence is TGCAGCGTTGTATACGGGGGGGCACACATTCAGTACTTC.

This clonotype was seen at least ten times. This chain joins TRBV19 and TRBJ1-1; no firm D call. Trimming removed 5 bases from V and 6 bases from J, with 13 bases in between. The CDR3 length is 13 residues. Germline CDR1 and CDR2: LNHDA and SQIVND (reference sequence). CDR3 loop: CASSQSVSAEAFF. For the CDR3, the DNA is TGTGCCAGTAGTCAGTCTGTGAGCGCTGAAGCTTTCTTT.